A selection of T cell receptor beta chains follows, all from one sample in a study of technical replicates of blood from a few donors. Only in-frame clones appear in the TCRdb table, and some are missing; sequencing was by immunoSEQ multiplex PCR. The sample gives fewer than 20,000 clones, about nine tenths of which show up once; about 12% is in the top ten. The sequencing sample was made of PBMCs. All receptors come from a human donor in good health. The CDR3 runs from the conserved cysteine through the conserved F or W. The D gene is left open where the match is weak. The size entry is marked missing in some rows and otherwise reads once, few, many or a size class.

j_gene	d_gene	abundance	v_gene	CDR3aa	CDR3nt
TRBJ2-7	-	-	TRBV6-6	CASGTDSYEQYF	TGTGCCAGCGGCACCGACAGCTACGAGCAGTACTTC
TRBJ2-3	TRBD2	-	TRBV2	CASRRGGSSESTDTQYF	TGTGCCAGCAGACGCGGGGGTTCTAGCGAGAGCACAGATACGCAGTATTTT
TRBJ2-7	TRBD1	-	TRBV9	CASSVAQGAYEQYF	TGTGCCAGCAGCGTAGCCCAGGGGGCGTACGAGCAGTACTTC
TRBJ2-2	-	-	TRBV28	CASSSTRVRTGELFF	TGTGCCAGCAGTTCCACGAGGGTCCGCACCGGGGAGCTGTTTTTT
TRBJ2-1	TRBD2	-	TRBV11-3	CASSLGTSGIFNEQFF	TGTGCCAGCAGCTTAGGGACTAGCGGTATATTCAATGAGCAGTTCTTC
TRBJ1-5	TRBD1	-	TRBV2	CASSGGTVNQPQHF	TGTGCCAGCAGTGGAGGGACAGTTAATCAGCCCCAGCATTTT
TRBJ1-2	TRBD1	few	TRBV6-1	CASIGRGRNGYTF	TGTGCCAGCATCGGCAGGGGGCGGAATGGCTACACCTTC
TRBJ2-1	-	-	TRBV5-1	CASSLVWANSYNEQFF	TGCGCCAGCAGCTTGGTATGGGCAAACTCCTACAATGAGCAGTTCTTC
TRBJ1-2	-	-	TRBV28	CASSLTVNYGYTF	TGTGCCAGCAGCTTGACAGTAAACTATGGCTACACCTTC
TRBJ2-3	TRBD2	-	TRBV29-1	CSVRTSWSTDTQYF	TGCAGCGTAAGGACTAGCTGGTCCACAGATACGCAGTATTTT
TRBJ2-2	-	once	TRBV29-1	CSVLQGVTGELFF	TGCAGCGTTTTACAGGGTGTCACCGGGGAGCTGTTTTTT
TRBJ1-1	-	once	TRBV7-8	CASSLSTTEAFF	TGTGCCAGCAGCTTGAGCACCACTGAAGCTTTCTTT
TRBJ1-1	-	-	TRBV14	CASSPRDFQGSEAFF	TGTGCCAGCAGCCCTCGGGACTTTCAAGGTTCTGAAGCTTTCTTT
TRBJ2-1	-	once	TRBV7-7	CASSLRREWNNEQFF	TGTGCCAGCAGCTTAAGACGGGAGTGGAACAATGAGCAGTTCTTC
TRBJ2-7	TRBD1	few	TRBV10-1	CASRRQGSYEQYF	TGCGCCAGCAGACGACAGGGGAGCTACGAGCAGTACTTC
TRBJ2-6	-	-	TRBV6-1	CASSVEGSKTNVLTF	TGTGCCAGCAGTGTTGAGGGATCTAAAACCAACGTCCTGACTTTC